These 21 T cell receptor beta chains originate from one sample sequenced in a study of T-cell reconstitution after alpha-beta-depleted transplantation in children. Preparation of the TCRbeta library was carried out with unique molecular identifiers. TCRdb processed the PCR reads anew with MiXCR; each CDR3 protein has one entry. The sample lists hundreds of thousands of distinct CDR3 sequences, over 9.5% occurring once. The input for sequencing was PBMCs from the stem cell graft donor, taken from the stem cell graft. The source of these receptors is a human donor who donated a stem cell graft to a child with acute myeloid leukemia.

This clonotype appeared many times. V gene TRBV12-3 or TRBV12-4 combines with J gene TRBJ2-7; D call uncertain. Trimming removed 6 bases from V and 2 bases from J, with 17 bases in between. This CDR3 is built from 15 residues. Here the CDR3 reads CASSRTSKRAYEQYF. Here the CDR3 DNA reads TGTGCCAGCAGCCGCACCTCGAAGAGAGCCTACGAGCAGTACTTC.

This clonotype was seen only a few times. The V and J genes are TRBV9 and TRBJ1-2, with TRBD1 as a possible D gene (5 bases). Per germline, CDR1 SGDLS and CDR2 YYNGEE. The CDR3 contains 13 residues. The V end was cut by 4 bases, the J end by 6 bases, with 13 bases between. The CDR3 DNA follows: TGTGCCAGCAGCCTCAGGGAAACGGATGGCTACACCTTC. Translated, it gives CASSLRETDGYTF.

This clonotype was counted between two and nine times. The V and J genes are TRBV28 and TRBJ2-3; the match to TRBD2 covers 8 bases. The ends lost 6 bases at V and 2 bases at J; junction bases unmatched: 13. This CDR3 contains 17 residues. CDR1 and CDR2 (germline): MDHEN, SYDVKM. The CDR3 DNA reads as TGTGCCAGCAGCTCCCCAATTGGAGCGGGAGCCACAGATACGCAGTATTTT. Amino acid sequence: CASSSPIGAGATDTQYF. The full variable domain, with the rest looked up from reference TRBV28 and TRBJ2-3, is DVKVTQSSRYLVKRTGEKVFLECVQDMDHENMFWYRQDPGLGLRLIYFSYDVKMKEKGDIPEGYSVSREKKERFSLILESASTNQTSMYLCASSSPIGAGATDTQYFGPGTRLTVL.

This clonotype was seen at least ten times. The junction differs from germline at one of its ends, possibly a read error. The chain combines TRBV7-7 with TRBJ2-3, with D perhaps TRBD1 (5 bases). The CDR3 has 15 amino acids. Germline CDR1 SSHAT, CDR2 FNYEAQ (reference sequence). The CDR3 region is CASSPSGISTDTQYF. Written as DNA, the CDR3 is TGTGCTAGCAGCCCATCAGGGATTAGTACAGATACGCAGTATTTT.

A word on this clonotype: This sequence may be a read error, since a much larger clone differs from it by one base. The J gene is TRBJ2-1, the V gene TRBV5-6; TRBD2 matches 13 bases. Germline loops: CDR1 SGHDT, CDR2 YYEEEE. There are 16 residues in the CDR3. The CDR3 DNA reads TGTGCCAGCAGCTCACTAGCGGGAGGGTCATACAATAAGCAGTTCTTC. This gives the protein CASSSLAGGSYNKQFF.

The chain carries TRBV4-2 and TRBJ2-3, with a weak D call TRBD2 (5 bases). V shed 4 bases and J shed 2 bases, with 13 bases lying between them. This CDR3 is 15 amino acids long. Germline V gene data show CDR1 as LGHNA and CDR2 as YNFKEQ. The CDR3 reads CASSRPGSATDTQYF. CDR3 sequence (DNA): TGTGCCAGCAGCCGTCCGGGGTCCGCCACAGATACGCAGTATTTT.

The table lists this clonotype with a few counts. CDR3: CASSQTGAGTYEQYF. The CDR3 region has the DNA TGTGCCAGCAGCCAAACGGGAGCAGGAACCTACGAGCAGTACTTC. The V gene is TRBV3-1, the J gene TRBJ2-7, with D tentatively TRBD2 (6 bases). CDR1 is LGHDT and CDR2 is YNNKEL in the germline V gene (reference sequence). V was trimmed by 2 bases and J by 2 bases, leaving 13 bases between them. The CDR3 consists of 15 residues.

This clonotype was seen a handful of times. The chain is built from TRBV15 and TRBJ2-1; TRBD1 agrees at 8 bases. The CDR3 loop spans 15 amino acids. Unmatched junction bases numbered 1, after V lost 1 base and J lost 2 bases. From germline, CDR1 is LNHNV and CDR2 YYDKDF (reference sequence). The CDR3 reads CATSRGTGTYNEQFF. The DNA of the CDR3 is TGTGCCACCAGCAGAGGGACAGGGACCTACAATGAGCAGTTCTTC.

This clonotype has just a few counts. V gene TRBV20-1 combines with J gene TRBJ1-1; maybe TRBD1 (6 bases). V lost 0 bases to trimming and J lost 4 bases, with 15 bases between them. The CDR3 extends over 15 amino acids. Germline CDR1 DFQATT, CDR2 SNEGSKA (reference sequence). The CDR3 spells CSARDPRGRVTEAFF. CDR3 in DNA: TGCAGTGCTAGAGATCCGCGGGGGCGGGTCACTGAAGCTTTCTTT.

This clonotype came up a few times. The chain recombines TRBV12-3 or TRBV12-4 with TRBJ2-1; 9 bases fit TRBD2. The CDR3 is made up of 17 amino acids. Unmatched junction bases numbered 12, after V lost 3 bases and J lost 6 bases. The CDR3 region has the DNA TGTGCCAGCAGTTTCTGGACTAGCGACTCGCACGGCAATGAGCAGTTCTTC. Protein sequence: CASSFWTSDSHGNEQFF.

The chain is built from TRBV5-4 and TRBJ2-7; 11 bases align to TRBD2. With V trimmed by 4 bases and J by 5 bases, 8 bases remained unmatched. The CDR3 is 15 residues long. The germline CDR1 and CDR2 sequences are SGHNT and YYREEE (reference sequence). CDR3 bases: TGTGCCAGCAGCAACATAGCGGGAGGGCCGGACGAGCAGTACTTC. The encoded protein is CASSNIAGGPDEQYF.

This clonotype occurred many times. The rearrangement links TRBV18 to TRBJ2-3; 9 bases agree with TRBD1. In germline, CDR1 is KGHSH, CDR2 LQKENI. The CDR3 contains 17 residues. Germline trimming cut 3 bases from V and 5 bases from J; bases unmatched to any gene: 12. In nucleotides, the CDR3 is TGTGCCAGCTCACCTCTCCCATCCGGGACAGGGCGAGATACGCAGTATTTT. Protein: CASSPLPSGTGRDTQYF.

This clonotype was counted ten times or more. The chain uses TRBV12-3 or TRBV12-4 and TRBJ2-3, with 12 bases that match TRBD1. The junction had 6 bases not matched to a gene; V was cut back by 7 bases and J by 4 bases. The CDR3 length is 15 residues. CDR3 sequence reads: CASTGGQGAADTQYF. CDR3 DNA sequence: TGTGCCAGCACCGGGGGACAGGGGGCGGCAGATACGCAGTATTTT.

The chain links TRBV7-9 to TRBJ2-1; a possible D gene is TRBD2 (5 bases). The CDR3 is 14 amino acids. The V end was cut by 5 bases, the J end by 8 bases, with 16 bases between. Germline CDR1 and CDR2: SEHNR and FQNEAQ (reference sequence). The CDR3 DNA reads TGTGCCAGCAGCCCTACGGTAGCGATCTATGAGCAGTTCTTC. Translating gives CASSPTVAIYEQFF.

This clonotype showed up just a few times. This chain joins TRBV7-2 and TRBJ2-1; D gene ambiguous. The CDR3 contains 12 residues. Trimming removed 3 bases at V and 10 bases at J, with 10 bases between. CDR1 is SGHTA and CDR2 is FQGNSA in the germline V gene. In DNA, the CDR3 is TGTGCCAGCAGCTTCTCTAGGGTGGAGCAGTTCTTC. It yields the protein CASSFSRVEQFF. The full variable domain, in which reference TRBV7-2 and TRBJ2-1 provide the parts outside the CDR3, is GAGVSQSPSNKVTEKGKDVELRCDPISGHTALYWYRQSLGQGLEFLIYFQGNSAPDKSGLPSDRFSAERTGGSVSTLTIQRTQQEDSAVYLCASSFSRVEQFFGPGTRLTVL.

This clonotype was detected ten times or more. V is TRBV4-3 and J is TRBJ2-7; 11 nucleotides match TRBD2. Germline CDR1 is LGHNA and CDR2 is YSLEER. CDR3 length: 16 residues. Germline trimming cut 4 bases from V and 2 bases from J; bases unmatched to any gene: 7. The DNA of the CDR3 is TGCGCCAGCAGCCCCGGGGGACTAGCGGCTACCTACGAGCAGTACTTC. It specifies CASSPGGLAATYEQYF.

This chain uses TRBV18 with TRBJ2-1, with a tentative D call TRBD2 (6 bases). V shed 6 bases and J shed 2 bases, with 17 bases lying between them. Germline loops: CDR1 KGHSH, CDR2 LQKENI. The CDR3 sequence is 16 residues long. CDR3 residues: CASSDPLSGTYNEQFF. In DNA form, the CDR3 reads TGTGCCAGCTCCGACCCCCTTAGCGGCACCTACAATGAGCAGTTCTTC. The full variable domain, with the rest looked up from reference TRBV18 and TRBJ2-1, is NAGVMQNPRHLVRRRGQEARLRCSPMKGHSHVYWYRQLPEEGLKFMVYLQKENIIDESGMPKERFSAEFPKEGPSILRIQQVVRGDSAAYFCASSDPLSGTYNEQFFGPGTRLTVL.

This clonotype has at least ten counts. The V call is TRBV5-1, the J call TRBJ2-1, with 7 bases aligning to TRBD2. CDR1 and CDR2 (germline): SGHRS, YFSETQ. The CDR3 is 16 amino acids. The V gene end was trimmed by 0 bases and the J gene end by 4 bases; junction bases not matched to a gene: 7. CDR3 loop: CASSLVAGVAYNEQFF. The CDR3 nucleotides read TGCGCCAGCAGCTTGGTCGCGGGAGTGGCTTACAATGAGCAGTTCTTC.

The sample holds many counts of this clonotype. The V and J genes are TRBV9 and TRBJ2-2; D unresolved. CDR1 and CDR2 (germline): SGDLS, YYNGEE. V gave up 7 bases and J gave up 1 base, with 14 bases separating them. The CDR3 has 15 residues. The CDR3 nucleotides are TGTGCCAGCCAGGTAGAAGCCCGGAACACCGGGGAGCTGTTTTTT. It codes for CASQVEARNTGELFF.

This clonotype was seen many times. The J gene is TRBJ2-5, the V gene TRBV30, with 8 bases lining up with TRBD2. This CDR3 spans 16 amino acids. Per germline, CDR1 GTSNPN and CDR2 SVGIG (reference sequence). J gave up 3 bases and V 0 bases, and 9 bases lay outside the gene matches. Written as DNA, the CDR3 is TGTGCCTGGAGTGTAGGCGGGAGGTATTCAAAAGAGACCCAGTACTTC. It is translated as CAWSVGGRYSKETQYF.

This clonotype was found a few times. The chain has TRBV7-2 and TRBJ2-5; D gene uncertain. Per the germline V gene, CDR1 is SGHTA and CDR2 is FQGNSA. The CDR3 spans 14 residues. V shed 5 bases and J shed 5 bases, with 15 bases lying between them. The CDR3 reads CASSDRWSGETQYF. The CDR3 DNA follows: TGTGCCAGCAGCGATCGGTGGAGTGGGGAGACCCAGTACTTC.